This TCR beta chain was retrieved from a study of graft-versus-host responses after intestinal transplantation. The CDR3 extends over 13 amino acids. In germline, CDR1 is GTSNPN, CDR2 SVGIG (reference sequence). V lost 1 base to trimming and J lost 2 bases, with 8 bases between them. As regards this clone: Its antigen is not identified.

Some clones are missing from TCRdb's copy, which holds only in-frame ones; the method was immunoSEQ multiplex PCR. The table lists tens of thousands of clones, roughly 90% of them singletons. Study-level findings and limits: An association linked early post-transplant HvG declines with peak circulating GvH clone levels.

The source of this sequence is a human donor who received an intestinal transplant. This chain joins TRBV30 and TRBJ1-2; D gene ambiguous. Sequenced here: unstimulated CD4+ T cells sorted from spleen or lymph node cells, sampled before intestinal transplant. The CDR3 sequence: CAWSGQRNYGYTF. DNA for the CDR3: TGTGCCTGGAGTGGTCAGCGAAACTATGGCTACACCTTC.